The 26 T cell receptor beta chains reported below all come from one sample, sequenced in a study of early T cells in non-severe SARS-CoV-2 infection. One entry per CDR3 protein, called by TCRdb with MiXCR from the 5' RACE reads. The sample has roughly 83,000 distinct CDR3 sequences, roughly 12% seen once. The specimen comprised whole blood, sampled at baseline. The receptors come from an adult who was a healthcare worker with PCR-confirmed SARS-CoV-2 infection or an uninfected control (not recorded which).

This clonotype has only a few counts. The chain joins TRBV5-1 to TRBJ2-5; 7 bases fit TRBD1. This CDR3 contains 16 residues. V lost 0 bases, J lost 1 base, and 6 bases stayed unmatched. The germline CDR1 and CDR2 sequences are SGHRS and YFSETQ. CDR3 loop: CASSLAVSGGQETQYF. Here the CDR3 DNA reads TGCGCCAGCAGCTTGGCAGTGTCAGGGGGCCAAGAGACCCAGTACTTC. Using reference TRBV5-1 and TRBJ2-5 for the parts outside the CDR3, the full variable domain is KAGVTQTPRYLIKTRGQQVTLSCSPISGHRSVSWYQQTPGQGLQFLFEYFSETQRNKGNFPGRFSGRQFSNSRSEMNVSTLELGDSALYLCASSLAVSGGQETQYFGPGTRLLVL.

The chain employs TRBV3-1 and TRBJ2-1; no reliable D call. Per germline, CDR1 LGHDT and CDR2 YNNKEL (reference sequence). Trimming cost V 4 bases and J 7 bases, with 14 bases left between them. The CDR3 length is 14 residues. The CDR3 coding sequence is TGTGCCAGCAGCCGCTCAGGAGAAGTAAATGAGCAGTTCTTC. This translates into CASSRSGEVNEQFF.

The genes are TRBV24-1 and TRBJ1-5; maybe TRBD1 (6 bases). Germline loops: CDR1 KGHDR, CDR2 SFDVKD. This CDR3 has 18 amino acids. CDR3 nucleotide sequence: TGTACCATCCTTTTCCGGGGGCAGGGTGTTCCTCAGGATCAGCCCCAGCATTTT. Translated: CTILFRGQGVPQDQPQHF.

J is TRBJ2-2 and V is TRBV6-1; 15 nucleotides align to TRBD2. CDR1 and CDR2 from the germline V gene are MNHNS and SASEGT. The junction had 2 bases not matched to a gene; V was cut back by 6 bases and J by 0 bases. CDR3 length equals 17 residues. The CDR3 spells CASRRTSGGANTGELFF. In DNA, the CDR3 is TGTGCCAGCAGGAGGACTAGCGGGGGGGCGAACACCGGGGAGCTGTTTTTT.

This clonotype was picked up a small number of times. This chain uses TRBV20-1 with TRBJ2-4; 11 nucleotides line up with TRBD2. The V and J ends lost 4 bases and 8 bases, in that order; junction bases with no gene match: 10. The CDR3 contains 15 residues. CDR1 and CDR2 (germline): DFQATT, SNEGSKA (reference sequence). The CDR3 sequence: CSATPTSGKGDIQYF. The CDR3 DNA reads as TGCAGTGCTACCCCGACTAGCGGGAAAGGGGACATTCAGTACTTC.

This clonotype has a handful of counts. The rearrangement uses TRBV11-2 and TRBJ2-5, with D tentatively TRBD1 or TRBD2 (5 bases each). Germline loops: CDR1 SGHAT, CDR2 FQNNGV. V was clipped by 5 bases and J by 2 bases, with 15 bases between them. The CDR3 contains 15 residues. CDR3 in DNA: TGTGCCAGCAGCAGAGACGGGACGGATCAAGAGACCCAGTACTTC. The encoded protein is CASSRDGTDQETQYF.

This clonotype appeared many times. The chain couples TRBV30 to TRBJ1-2, with no clear D. Per the germline V gene, CDR1 is GTSNPN and CDR2 is SVGIG (reference sequence). Trimming cost V 3 bases and J 4 bases, with 9 bases left between them. The CDR3 loop spans 12 amino acids. The CDR3 nucleotides are TGTGCCTGGAGGGGTAACTCCTATGGCTACACCTTC. It specifies CAWRGNSYGYTF.

J is TRBJ1-4 and V is TRBV20-1; unclear D gene. The CDR3 is made up of 13 amino acids. The germline gives CDR1 DFQATT, CDR2 SNEGSKA (reference sequence). V lost 0 bases to trimming and J lost 7 bases, with 9 bases between them. CDR3 region: CSAREVAAEKLFF. The CDR3 DNA follows: TGCAGTGCTAGAGAGGTAGCGGCTGAAAAACTGTTTTTT.

V is TRBV11-2 and J is TRBJ1-5; D remains ambiguous. The V gene's germline CDR1 is SGHAT and CDR2 FQNNGV. V dropped 0 bases and J dropped 11 bases, with 17 bases sitting between them. The CDR3 runs 15 residues. CDR3: CASSLDGRRAQAQHF. CDR3 coding DNA: TGTGCCAGCAGCTTAGATGGGCGGCGGGCCCAGGCCCAGCATTTT. Full variable domain (outside the CDR3, taken from reference TRBV11-2 and TRBJ1-5): EAGVAQSPRYKIIEKRQSVAFWCNPISGHATLYWYQQILGQGPKLLIQFQNNGVVDDSQLPKDRFSAERLKGVDSTLKIQPAKLEDSAVYLCASSLDGRRAQAQHFGDGTRLSIL.

There are a few counts of this clonotype. The chain carries TRBV6-5 and TRBJ1-5; the D gene is possibly TRBD1 (6 bases). The CDR3 length is 13 residues. V gave up 6 bases and J gave up 6 bases, with 12 bases separating them. Germline values: CDR1 MNHEY, CDR2 SVGAGI. The CDR3 protein is CASRGAGAQPQHF. The CDR3 bases are TGTGCCAGCAGGGGGGCAGGGGCTCAGCCCCAGCATTTT.

The chain employs TRBV11-2 and TRBJ2-2; 8 bases are shared with TRBD1. The CDR3 runs 15 residues. Germline V gene sequence: CDR1 SGHAT, CDR2 FQNNGV. J gave up 4 bases and V 4 bases, and 5 bases lay outside the gene matches. The DNA for the CDR3 is TGTGCCAGCAGCTCAGTTCAGGGGGCCACCGGGGAGCTGTTTTTT. It encodes CASSSVQGATGELFF.

This clonotype was detected ten times or more. The chain is built from TRBV5-1 and TRBJ1-1, with a tentative D call TRBD1 (5 bases). The CDR3 totals 14 residues. Germline V gene lookup returns CDR1 SGHRS and CDR2 YFSETQ. V gave up 4 bases and J gave up 1 base, with 11 bases separating them. CDR3 in DNA: TGCGCCAGCAGCAGGGAAGGACAGAACACTGAAGCTTTCTTT. Protein sequence: CASSREGQNTEAFF.

As concerns this clonotype: Given a much more abundant clone one base away, this may be a read error. The chain links TRBV6-1 to TRBJ2-5; D is ambiguous. This CDR3 is built from 14 residues. Germline V gene sequence: CDR1 MNHNS, CDR2 SASEGT. The CDR3 is CASIVTTRSEIQYF. The CDR3 coding sequence is TGTGCCAGCATAGTCACCACACGATCAGAGATCCAGTACTTC.

This clonotype occurred many times. The chain couples TRBV12-5 to TRBJ1-5; the D is unclear. Germline V gene lookup returns CDR1 LGHNT and CDR2 FRNRAP. CDR3 size: 14 residues. The V end was cut by 0 bases, the J end by 4 bases, with 7 bases between. The CDR3 nucleotides are TGTGCTAGTGGTTTGGTAGGTCCGAATCAGCCCCAGCATTTT. Its protein product is CASGLVGPNQPQHF.

The rearrangement joins TRBV12-3 or TRBV12-4 to TRBJ2-3, with 8 bases that match TRBD1. The CDR3 contains 16 residues. V trimming: 6 bases; J trimming: 5 bases; junction bases outside the gene matches: 13. The chain's CDR3 is CASRAGTGFTIDTQYF. In nucleotides, the CDR3 is TGTGCCAGCAGGGCAGGGACAGGCTTCACGATAGATACGCAGTATTTT.

The chain is built from TRBV12-3 or TRBV12-4 and TRBJ2-2; no clear D gene. Trimming cost V 1 base and J 5 bases, with 5 bases left between them. The CDR3 consists of 13 residues. The CDR3 bases are TGTGCCAGCAGTTTAGGGGTTACCGGGGAGCTGTTTTTT. Translating it yields CASSLGVTGELFF.

There are a few counts of this clonotype. J is TRBJ2-3 and V is TRBV6-1; 7 nucleotides line up with TRBD2. Germline-derived CDR1 and CDR2 are MNHNS and SASEGT. J was trimmed by 2 bases and V by 6 bases; bases with no gene match: 8. This CDR3 has 15 residues. For the CDR3, the DNA is TGTGCCAGCAGGGCTCTAGCGGACTCCACAGATACGCAGTATTTT. Encoded protein: CASRALADSTDTQYF.

The CDR3 here is CASSQGLSQGVLETQYF. The CDR3 nucleotides are TGTGCCAGCAGCCAAGGTCTTAGCCAGGGTGTTCTAGAGACCCAGTACTTC. The V and J genes are TRBV3-1 and TRBJ2-5; D perhaps matches TRBD1 (5 bases). CDR1 is LGHDT, CDR2 YNNKEL, per germline (reference sequence). V gave up 1 base and J gave up 4 bases, with 19 bases separating them. The CDR3 has 17 amino acids.

The sample holds many counts of this clonotype. As DNA, the CDR3 is TGTGCCAGCAGCTTCAGGACAGGGTCAGATACGCAGTATTTT. As protein: CASSFRTGSDTQYF. The chain has TRBV7-6 and TRBJ2-3; 8 positions agree with TRBD1. The length of the CDR3 is 14 residues. Germline V gives CDR1 SGHVS, CDR2 FNYEAQ. The junction had 3 bases not matched to a gene; V was cut back by 3 bases and J by 4 bases.

The rearrangement links TRBV30 to TRBJ1-2, with TRBD1 matching over 8 bases. The V and J ends lost 5 bases and 4 bases, in that order; junction bases with no gene match: 0. The CDR3 covers 11 residues. Germline V gene lookup returns CDR1 GTSNPN and CDR2 SVGIG (reference sequence). CDR3 region: CAWGTGYGYTF. In DNA, the CDR3 is TGTGCCTGGGGGACAGGCTATGGCTACACCTTC.

This clonotype has at least ten counts. This rearrangement joins TRBV30 to TRBJ2-4; D might be TRBD1 (6 bases). Germline CDR1 and CDR2: GTSNPN and SVGIG (reference sequence). V gave up 4 bases and J gave up 9 bases, with 13 bases separating them. This CDR3 spans 12 amino acids. CDR3 protein: CAWNRVTGIQYF. The CDR3 DNA reads as TGTGCCTGGAACAGGGTCACAGGCATTCAGTACTTC. Looking up the rest from reference TRBV30 and TRBJ2-4 gives the full variable domain: SQTIHQWPATLVQPVGSPLSLECTVEGTSNPNLYWYRQAAGRGLQLLFYSVGIGQISSEVPQNLSASRPQDRQFILSSKKLLLSDSGFYLCAWNRVTGIQYFGAGTRLSVL.

This chain connects TRBV7-6 to TRBJ2-7; 9 positions match TRBD1. The CDR3 runs to 17 residues. Trimming removed 5 bases from V and 1 base from J; junction bases left unmatched: 12. CDR1 and CDR2 (germline): SGHVS, FNYEAQ. CDR3 in DNA: TGTGCCAGCAGCCCACGAGGGGGGGGGACAGGGTCCTACGAGCAGTACTTC. Amino acid sequence: CASSPRGGGTGSYEQYF.

Here the CDR3 reads CASSGNGYTF. The CDR3, as DNA: TGTGCCAGCAGCGGGAATGGCTACACCTTC. The V gene is TRBV5-8, the J gene TRBJ1-2, with no clear D. CDR1 is SGHTS and CDR2 is YDEGEE in the germline V gene. The ends were cut back, 4 bases at V and 6 bases at J, with 4 bases in the middle. The CDR3 runs to 10 residues.

The CDR3 here is CASSQPGGEQFF. The CDR3 region has the DNA TGCGCCAGCAGCCAGCCTGGCGGGGAGCAGTTCTTC. The chain recombines TRBV4-1 with TRBJ2-1, with D maybe TRBD2 (5 bases). The CDR3 consists of 12 residues. The V gene lost 3 bases and the J gene lost 10 bases, with 10 bases spanning the gap. Germline lookup yields CDR1 MGHRA and CDR2 YSYEKL.

The chain couples TRBV11-2 to TRBJ2-7, with 7 nucleotides matching TRBD1. The V and J ends lost 3 bases and 2 bases, in that order; junction bases with no gene match: 7. The CDR3 runs to 15 residues. CDR1 and CDR2 (germline): SGHAT, FQNNGV. CDR3 loop: CASSFFPGQTYEQYF. The CDR3 nucleotides are TGTGCCAGCAGCTTCTTCCCGGGACAGACCTACGAGCAGTACTTC.

This chain joins TRBV6-1 and TRBJ2-4, with 12 nucleotides matching TRBD2. Germline assignment: CDR1 MNHNS and CDR2 SASEGT. This CDR3 is 15 amino acids long. V lost 2 bases, J lost 8 bases, and 4 bases stayed unmatched. The CDR3 loop is CASSELAGGRDIQYF. In DNA form, the CDR3 reads TGTGCCAGCAGTGAACTAGCGGGAGGGCGGGACATTCAGTACTTC.